These 5 T cell receptor beta chains share one sample of origin, sequenced in a study of CD8 T cells in Susac syndrome (dated by TCRdb to about 2019). Libraries were built with the immunoSEQ multiplex PCR assay. RNA was extracted using the RNeasy kit, and about 0.45 to 1 ug of the RNA was reverse transcribed with random hexamers. TCRdb trimmed public reads at Q25 via fastp, called clones via MiXCR and kept in-frame beta chains. For every CDR3 protein sequence, its rows merge into one entry that carries the most common genes and DNA. Counted in this sample were 150,000 to 200,000 distinct CDR3 sequences; about 91% of them appeared once. The ten largest clonotypes hold around 0.1% of the sample. The sample consisted of CD4+ T cells from PBMCs. The receptors shown here come from a human donor with Susac syndrome.

This clonotype was detected once. This chain connects TRBV6-5 to TRBJ1-1; 7 bases line up with TRBD1. The CDR3 totals 12 residues. J lost 4 bases, V lost 6 bases, and 2 bases had no gene match. Germline V CDR1 and CDR2: MNHEY, SVGAGI. In DNA, the CDR3 is TGTGCCAGCAGGACAGGGAGCACTGAAGCTTTCTTT. Protein sequence: CASRTGSTEAFF.

V and J are TRBV20-1 and TRBJ2-5; D perhaps matches TRBD1 (6 bases). V shed 7 bases and J shed 0 bases, with 12 bases lying between them. Germline CDR1 reads DFQATT; CDR2 reads SNEGSKA (reference sequence). The CDR3 contains 13 residues. The CDR3 nucleotides read TGCAGTGGACAGGCTGCAGACCAAGAGACCCAGTACTTC. Amino acid sequence: CSGQAADQETQYF.

The J gene is TRBJ1-5, the V gene TRBV19; TRBD1 matches 8 bases. Germline-derived CDR1 and CDR2 are LNHDA and SQIVND (reference sequence). This CDR3 comprises 16 residues. Germline trimming cut 5 bases from V and 2 bases from J; bases unmatched to any gene: 8. In nucleotides, the CDR3 is TGTGCCAGTAGTCCCGGACAGGGCTGGGGCAATCAGCCCCAGCATTTT. Its protein product is CASSPGQGWGNQPQHF.

The chain has TRBV4-1 and TRBJ2-1, with 9 bases aligning to TRBD2. Germline CDR1 MGHRA, CDR2 YSYEKL. The CDR3 length is 15 residues. With V trimmed by 2 bases and J by 9 bases, 8 bases remained unmatched. For the CDR3, the DNA is TGCGCCAGCAGCCAATTGACTAGCGGAAGGGGTGAGCAGTTCTTC. As protein: CASSQLTSGRGEQFF.

This chain connects TRBV19 to TRBJ2-3; 12 positions match TRBD2. Trimming removed 5 bases from V and 1 base from J; junction bases left unmatched: 7. CDR1 is LNHDA, CDR2 SQIVND, per germline (reference sequence). The CDR3 is made up of 17 amino acids. The CDR3 loop reads CASSATSGGRRTDTQYF. DNA for the CDR3: TGTGCCAGTAGTGCGACTAGCGGGGGTCGCCGCACAGATACGCAGTATTTT. Looking up the rest from reference TRBV19 and TRBJ2-3 gives the full variable domain: DGGITQSPKYLFRKEGQNVTLSCEQNLNHDAMYWYRQDPGQGLRLIYYSQIVNDFQKGDIAEGYSVSREKKESFPLTVTSAQKNPTAFYLCASSATSGGRRTDTQYFGPGTRLTVL.